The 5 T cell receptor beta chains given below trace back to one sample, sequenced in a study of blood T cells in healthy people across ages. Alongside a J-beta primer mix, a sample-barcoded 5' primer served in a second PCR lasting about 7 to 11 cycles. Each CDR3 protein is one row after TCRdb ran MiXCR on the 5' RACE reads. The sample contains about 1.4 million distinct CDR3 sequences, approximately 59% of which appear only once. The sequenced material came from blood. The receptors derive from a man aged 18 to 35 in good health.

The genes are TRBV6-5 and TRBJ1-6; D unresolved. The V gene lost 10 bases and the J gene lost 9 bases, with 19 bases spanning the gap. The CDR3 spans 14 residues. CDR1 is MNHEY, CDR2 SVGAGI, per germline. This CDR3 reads CATVQKGVVSPLHF. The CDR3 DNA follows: TGTGCCACCGTCCAAAAGGGAGTAGTTTCACCCCTCCACTTT.

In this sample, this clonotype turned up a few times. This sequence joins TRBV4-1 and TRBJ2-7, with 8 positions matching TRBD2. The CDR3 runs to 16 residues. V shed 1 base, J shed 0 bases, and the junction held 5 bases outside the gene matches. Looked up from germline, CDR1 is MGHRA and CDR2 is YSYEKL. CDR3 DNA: TGCGCCAGCAGCCAAGCCGGGAGGGGATTCTCCTACGAGCAGTACTTC. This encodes CASSQAGRGFSYEQYF.

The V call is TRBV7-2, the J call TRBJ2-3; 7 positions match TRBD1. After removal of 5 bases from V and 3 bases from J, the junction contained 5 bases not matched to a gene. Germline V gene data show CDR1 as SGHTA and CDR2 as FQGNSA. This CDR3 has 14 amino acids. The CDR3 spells CASSPARGTDTQYF. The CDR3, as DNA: TGTGCCAGCAGCCCCGCCAGGGGGACAGATACGCAGTATTTT. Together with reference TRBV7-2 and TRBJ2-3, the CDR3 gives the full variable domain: GAGVSQSPSNKVTEKGKDVELRCDPISGHTALYWYRQSLGQGLEFLIYFQGNSAPDKSGLPSDRFSAERTGGSVSTLTIQRTQQEDSAVYLCASSPARGTDTQYFGPGTRLTVL.

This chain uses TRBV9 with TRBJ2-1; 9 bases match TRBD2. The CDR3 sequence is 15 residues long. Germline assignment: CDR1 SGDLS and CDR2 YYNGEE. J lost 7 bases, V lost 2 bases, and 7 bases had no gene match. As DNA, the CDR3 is TGTGCCAGCAGCGTGGGCGGGGGGGGTCCGAATGAGCAGTTCTTC. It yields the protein CASSVGGGGPNEQFF.

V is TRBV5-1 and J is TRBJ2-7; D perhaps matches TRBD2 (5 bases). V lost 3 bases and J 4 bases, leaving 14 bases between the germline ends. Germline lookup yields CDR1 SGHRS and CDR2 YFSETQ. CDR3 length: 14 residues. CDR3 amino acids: CASSSAGPSYEQYF. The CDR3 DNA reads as TGCGCCAGCAGCTCCGCGGGTCCAAGTTACGAGCAGTACTTC.